Presented here are 6 T cell receptor beta chains from one specimen sequenced in a study of shared clonotypes between healthy human individuals (dated by TCRdb to the early 2020s). CD8 naive samples consisted of CD45RO-negative cells that were positively selected for CCR7, yielding a CD45RA+CCR7+ population without TemRA cells. Receptors were amplified or captured by the immunoSEQ multiplex PCR assay. The source is immuneACCESS, and TCRdb retained only in-frame sequences with V and J called. Part of the clones is not carried over; for the studies checked, unresolved V genes explain less than half of this, and the remainder is unexplained. In all, the sample holds about 2.1 million clones, and 93% of those were seen once. The leading ten clones occupy about 1.6% of the sample. Input material: naive CD8+ T cells from PBMCs. The sample's cell subset or site label, in plain terms: CD45RA+CCR7+. The origin of the receptors is a young man in good health. Some clones in this sample may be carry-over from other donors' samples.

The V gene is TRBV28, the J gene TRBJ2-7, with 7 bases that match TRBD2. V lost 3 bases, J lost 6 bases, and 8 bases stayed unmatched. The CDR3 totals 14 residues. Germline CDR1 MDHEN, CDR2 SYDVKM. In DNA form, the CDR3 reads TGTGCCAGCAGTTTTCGGGGCGGGAGAAGCGAGCAGTACTTC. Its translation is CASSFRGGRSEQYF.

V is TRBV7-9 and J is TRBJ2-3; 8 bases match TRBD2. The length of the CDR3 is 16 residues. Trimming cost V 5 bases and J 2 bases; bases outside gene matches: 9. Germline values: CDR1 SEHNR, CDR2 FQNEAQ (reference sequence). CDR3 amino acids: CASSPRGTRVTDTQYF. As DNA, the CDR3 is TGTGCCAGCAGCCCGCGGGGGACTAGGGTCACAGATACGCAGTATTTT.

The chain carries TRBV7-2 and TRBJ2-7, with D possibly being TRBD1 (5 bases). V was clipped by 1 base and J by 3 bases, with 13 bases between them. The CDR3 consists of 15 residues. Germline CDR1 is SGHTA and CDR2 is FQGNSA. The CDR3, as DNA: TGTGCCAGCAGCTTAGGATTAACAGGAGTCTACGAGCAGTACTTC. Protein product: CASSLGLTGVYEQYF.

The chain uses TRBV4-1 and TRBJ2-7; 7 nucleotides agree with TRBD2. CDR3 length equals 15 residues. V shed 4 bases, J shed 6 bases, and the junction held 12 bases outside the gene matches. The germline CDR1 and CDR2 sequences are MGHRA and YSYEKL. CDR3 in DNA: TGCGCCAGCAGCCCCGGGGAGGGGTTAAGCAGCGAGCAGTACTTC. Its protein is CASSPGEGLSSEQYF.

The chain carries TRBV6-1 and TRBJ2-3; 12 bases are shared with TRBD2. The CDR3 length is 18 residues. CDR1 and CDR2 (germline): MNHNS, SASEGT. V trimming: 2 bases; J trimming: 4 bases; junction bases outside the gene matches: 10. The CDR3 nucleotides read TGTGCCAGCAGTGAAACCACTAGCGGGAGGAGATGGGCAGATACGCAGTATTTT. Translated: CASSETTSGRRWADTQYF.

CDR3 residues: CASTMSLDRGLWTEAFF. CDR3 bases: TGTGCCAGCACCATGTCCTTGGACAGGGGGCTTTGGACTGAAGCTTTCTTT. The V call is TRBV7-8, the J call TRBJ1-1; TRBD1 matches at 11 bases. Germline-derived CDR1 and CDR2 are SGHVS and FQNEAQ. The CDR3 covers 17 residues. J was trimmed by 5 bases and V by 7 bases; bases with no gene match: 15.